This TCR beta chain was sequenced in a study of shared clonotypes between healthy human individuals (TCRdb year 2020). General notes on the study: The cohort included three men and a couple of women between 18 and 49 years of age. For each donor, CD4 naive and CD4 memory were each run on three plates, CD8 naive on two plates, and CD8 memory on one plate. To estimate repertoire size and how much clonotype sharing occurs between individuals, the study deeply sequenced the blood TCR repertoires of about 5 healthy adults. To increase sequencing depth and limit assay-specific biases, TCR repertoire library preparation and sequencing were carried out by different laboratories using diverse techniques. Per donor, leukapheresis produced somewhere between about 0.94 and 10 billion PBMCs. Here is what the overall study found, with its caveats: Even with the large sequencing depth, rarefaction of the sorted-subset datasets indicated that sequencing was incomplete. Roughly 5% of naive CD4, 3.5% of naive CD8, approximately 2% of memory CD4, and 0.35% to 0.4% of memory CD8 clonotypes were shared across several donors. Pairwise subsampling led to the expectation that sequencing depth would affect the degree of clonotype sharing among donors. Because the study included a small number of donors, the genetic and exposure-history diversity represented was limited. Sampling was restricted to blood, and TCR repertoires in tissue are likely to differ from TCR repertoires in blood. Higher generation probabilities were observed for clonotypes shared by all four sorted-subset donors than for non-shared clonotypes. Estimated clonotype richness was generally larger for naive than for memory subsets.

The germline V gene (reference sequence) gives CDR1 as SEHNR and CDR2 as FQNEAQ. The CDR3 holds 14 amino acids from the cysteine to the phenylalanine. This entry keeps only the CDR3 DNA: 42 bases, framed from base 1. The trim is 4 bases for V and 4 bases for J, with a gap of 10 bases between the germline ends. Note on this clone: Its antigen target is currently unknown. Per-base quality was not reported, and no clone a single base away is much larger than it.

Healthy HIV-negative adults with no recently reported acute infections or vaccinations were included as donors. Only Caucasian adults living in Nashville, Tennessee, USA were represented among the donors. Magnetic negative selection was used to enrich CD4+ T cells, after which naive cells were positively selected on CD45RA and the negative fraction became the memory subset. After blood collection by leukapheresis, PBMCs were isolated using Ficoll-Histopaque density gradient centrifugation and then cryopreserved in the vapor phase of liquid nitrogen. Analytical flow cytometry was used to check the purity and quantity of every magnetically sorted T cell population. Each sorted fraction had its genomic DNA isolated and then quantified by UV absorbance on a Nanodrop 2000c. Using the deep immunoSEQ assay, multiplex PCR amplified TCR CDR3 regions from genomic DNA. Extracted genomic DNA from each cell subset was spread evenly across all wells of several immunoSEQ 96-well plates, with each plate serving as a replicate. For sorted subsets, each replicate PCR was loaded with around 200 ng genomic DNA, equivalent to about 30,000 T cell genomes. The purified libraries were quantified using a Qubit 3.0 fluorometer, sized with a Bioanalyzer 2100, and then quantified again using the KAPA Library Quantification kit. Every immunoSEQ 96-well plate was sequenced on a dedicated single-read 150-cycle Illumina NextSeq 550 flow cell. From the authors' description of their analysis: Because the immunoSEQ output included only junctional sequences and no quality scores, the filtering could not be the same as the filtering used for full-length reads. To assign V/J genes and CDR3, sequences were annotated against IMGT germline references using PyIR, a Python wrapper for IgBLAST v1.9. Any read was removed if the V/J assignment was weak (E-value above 1e-6), the CDR3 was missing, or the read contained stop codons, out-of-frame junctions, or ambiguous translated residues. V3J clonotypes were defined as sequences sharing the same inferred V gene, J gene, and CDR3 amino acid sequence. To compute the percentage overlap between repertoires, the number of shared unique clonotypes was divided by the size of the smaller repertoire. Richness of each repertoire was evaluated using RTK rarefaction, the Chao1 estimator, and Recon v2.1 estimates of unobserved clonotypes. Generation probabilities were computed with OLGA for all TCRbeta clonotypes obtained by the gDNA method from four donors. TCRdb provides this immuneACCESS table in a form limited to in-frame rearrangements. Some clones are lacking; in checked studies, under half of them reflect an unresolved V gene, and why the rest are absent is not known. V and J calls and clone size are copied from that table; D and trimming were computed from the DNA. This sample has roughly 2.4 million clones in its table, and about 94% of those were observed once. The ten biggest clones cover roughly 0.13% of the sample.

This clonotype originated in a man between 18 and 35 years old in good health. The rearrangement joined TRBV7-9 to TRBJ1-4; perhaps TRBD1 is the D gene, with 5 bases matching. The sequenced sample was naive CD4+ T cells sorted from blood. The meaning of the sample's cell subset or site label: CD45RA+ positively selected. The CDR3 loop reads CASSYRQNNEKLFF. The sequenced DNA is TGTGCCAGCAGCTACCGACAGAATAATGAAAAACTGTTTTTT.